The 5 T cell receptor beta chains below come from one sample, sequenced in a study of cytotoxic CD8 clonotypes in ibrutinib-treated CLL listed by TCRdb under 2021. The protocol used for the library was the immunoSEQ multiplex PCR assay. TCRdb obtained this table from immuneACCESS and retained in-frame rearrangements with V and J assigned. These tables miss some clones; where compared with another copy, unresolved V genes account for less than half of the shortfall, and the remainder is unexplained. The sample table shows 35,000 to 50,000 clones, and roughly two thirds are seen once. The ten biggest clones cover around 10% of the sample. The label giving this sample's time point can be read as: progressive disease on ibrutinib. The material sequenced was PBMCs, taken at disease progression, from a patient treated with ibrutinib. The source of these receptors is a human donor with chronic lymphocytic leukemia.

The rearrangement joins TRBV19 to TRBJ2-3; 7 bases match TRBD2. The CDR3 loop spans 16 amino acids. The trim removed 6 bases at V and 2 bases at J, leaving 11 bases unmatched. The germline V gene encodes CDR1 LNHDA and CDR2 SQIVND (reference sequence). The CDR3 sequence is CASSILTGTNTDTQYF. The CDR3 DNA reads as TGTGCCAGTAGCATACTTACCGGGACTAACACAGATACGCAGTATTTT.

The chain couples TRBV27 to TRBJ2-1, with 11 bases that match TRBD2. V lost 2 bases, J lost 0 bases, and 9 bases stayed unmatched. The CDR3 totals 19 residues. Looked up from germline, CDR1 is MNHEY and CDR2 is SMNVEV (reference sequence). The CDR3 reads CASSLTSGGLRSSYNEQFF. The CDR3 coding sequence is TGTGCCAGCAGTTTAACTAGCGGGGGCCTTAGGAGCTCCTACAATGAGCAGTTCTTC.

This clone was counted once. CDR3 nucleotide sequence: TGCGCCAGCAGCTTAACCGGGACTAGCGAGAACAGGCAGTACTTC. It is translated as CASSLTGTSENRQYF. The J gene is TRBJ2-7, the V gene TRBV5-1; the match to TRBD2 covers 10 bases. The ends lost 2 bases at V and 9 bases at J; junction bases unmatched: 11. This CDR3 region has 15 residues. CDR1 SGHRS and CDR2 YFSETQ come from the germline V gene.

In this sample, this clone turned up a few times. J is TRBJ2-3 and V is TRBV4-1; D is perhaps TRBD1 or TRBD2 (5 bases each). CDR1 is MGHRA and CDR2 is YSYEKL in the germline V gene. Trimming left V 1 base short and J 5 bases short, with 25 bases between. This CDR3 is built from 19 residues. CDR3 sequence reads: CASSQVLIRGPLEKDTQYF. In DNA form, the CDR3 reads TGCGCCAGCAGCCAAGTCCTTATTCGGGGACCCCTCGAGAAAGATACGCAGTATTTT.

The sample holds one count of this clone. The rearrangement joins TRBV6-5 to TRBJ2-7; 11 nucleotides agree with TRBD1. The junction had 5 bases not matched to a gene; V was cut back by 2 bases and J by 2 bases. This CDR3 has 16 residues. Germline V lookup: CDR1 MNHEY, CDR2 SVGAGI. The CDR3 is CASSYGGTGGTYEQYF. CDR3 sequence (DNA): TGTGCCAGCAGTTACGGAGGGACAGGGGGAACCTACGAGCAGTACTTC.